This TCR beta chain was found in a study of blood T cell repertoires in COVID-19. The CDR3 runs to 16 residues. The V segment lost 5 bases and the J segment 2 bases; nucleotides outside the gene matches: 11. In germline, CDR1 is SGHVS, CDR2 FQNEAQ. The study drew participants aged about 18 to 95 years from 20 to 30 US areas. Either two negative PCRs, clearance, or symptom resolution qualified Cohort 3 donors as recovered. Original processing notes: Amplifying reference gene primers gave estimates of nucleated cell counts. Data came from immunoSEQ multiplex PCR; TCRdb stores just in-frame clones and leaves some out. V, J and clone size reflect that table, while D and trimming were determined from the DNA. The repertoire holds around 170,000 clones, with more than 75% as singletons.

This chain joins TRBV7-8 and TRBJ2-7, with 8 positions matching TRBD1. The sample taken for sequencing was PBMCs or T cells enriched from blood (not recorded which). The sequence derives from a woman aged 45-60 years who had recovered from COVID-19. This CDR3 reads CASSLRQGMTAYEQYF. The DNA for the CDR3 is TGTGCCAGCAGCCTAAGACAGGGGATGACAGCCTACGAGCAGTACTTC.